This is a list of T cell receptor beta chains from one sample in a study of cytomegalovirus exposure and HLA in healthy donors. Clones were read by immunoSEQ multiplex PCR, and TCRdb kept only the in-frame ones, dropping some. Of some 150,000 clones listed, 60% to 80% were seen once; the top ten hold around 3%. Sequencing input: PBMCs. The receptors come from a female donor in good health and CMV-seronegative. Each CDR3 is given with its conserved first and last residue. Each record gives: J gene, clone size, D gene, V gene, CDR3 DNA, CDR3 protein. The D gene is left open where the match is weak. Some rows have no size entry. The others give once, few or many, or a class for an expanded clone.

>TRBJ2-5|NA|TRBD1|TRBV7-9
TGTGCCAGCAGCTTAGGACGGACAGGCCAAGAGACCCAGTACTTC
CASSLGRTGQETQYF
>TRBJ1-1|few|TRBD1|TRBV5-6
TGTGCCAGCAGCTCATTGACAGGGGAAGGTAGGGTAGCTTTCTTT
CASSSLTGEGRVAFF
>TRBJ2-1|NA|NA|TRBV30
TGTGCCTGGAGTGTACAGGGGGGGTCGGGTGAGCAGTTCTTC
CAWSVQGGSGEQFF
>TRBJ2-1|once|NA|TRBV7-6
TGTGCCAGCAGCTTAGAAACTACTAATGAGCAGTTCTTC
CASSLETTNEQFF
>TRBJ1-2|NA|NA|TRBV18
TGTGCCAGCTCACCAACTGTGGGGGGAACTGGGGGAATCGTCTATGGCTACACCTTC
CASSPTVGGTGGIVYGYTF
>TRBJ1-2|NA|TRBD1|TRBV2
TGTGCCAGCAGTGGTTTCGACAGGGAAGGCTATGGCTACACCTTC
CASSGFDREGYGYTF
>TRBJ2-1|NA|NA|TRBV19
TGTGCCAGTAGTTCGACAGGTTGGACCTACAATGAGCAGTTCTTC
CASSSTGWTYNEQFF
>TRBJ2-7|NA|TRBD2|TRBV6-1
TGTGCCACAACCAGCGGGAGCTCCTACGAGCAGTACTTC
CATTSGSSYEQYF
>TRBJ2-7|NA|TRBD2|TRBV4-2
TGTGCCAGCAGCCACAAAACTAGCGACCACTACGAGCAGTACTTC
CASSHKTSDHYEQYF
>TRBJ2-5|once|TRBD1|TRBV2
TGTGCCAGCAGTTTTCGGCGGGACAGGGAGTACTTC
CASSFRRDREYF
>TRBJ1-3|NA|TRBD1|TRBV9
TGTGCCAGCAGCGTAGGGGACAGGGGAGGTGGAAACACCATATATTTT
CASSVGDRGGGNTIYF
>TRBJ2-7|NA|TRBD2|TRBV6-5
TGTGCCAGCAGACCTAGCGGGGGTACCTACGAGCAGTACTTC
CASRPSGGTYEQYF
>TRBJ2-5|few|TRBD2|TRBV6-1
TGTGCCAGCAGTCCACTAGCGGGACCAGAGACCCAGTACTTC
CASSPLAGPETQYF
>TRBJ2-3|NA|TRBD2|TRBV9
TGTGCCAGCAGCGTAGACCATAGCGGGGGGAAGAGGGATACGCAGTATTTT
CASSVDHSGGKRDTQYF
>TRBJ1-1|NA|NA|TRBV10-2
TGCGCCAGCAGTGAGTCGAGAACGGCTTTCTTT
CASSESRTAFF
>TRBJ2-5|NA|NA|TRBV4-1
TGCGCCAGCAGCCATCAAAAGGAGCCGAAGGGGCACCAAGAGACCCAGTACTTC
CASSHQKEPKGHQETQYF
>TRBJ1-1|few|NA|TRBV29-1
TGCAGCGTTCGCCGCGGACTGGAGACCACTGAAGCTTTCTTT
CSVRRGLETTEAFF
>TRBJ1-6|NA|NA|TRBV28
TGTGCCACCCTGTCAGGCTCCTATAATTCACCCCTCCACTTT
CATLSGSYNSPLHF
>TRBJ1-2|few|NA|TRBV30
TGTGCCTGGCAACAGGGAAGTCGAGGCTACACCTTC
CAWQQGSRGYTF
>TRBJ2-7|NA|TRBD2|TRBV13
TGTGCCAGCAGCTCCCCTGGTAGCGGGGGCCACTACGAGCAGTACTTC
CASSSPGSGGHYEQYF
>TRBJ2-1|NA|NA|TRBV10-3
TGTGCCATCAGTGAGTCGCAAGGGGGGGGGTACAATGAGCAGTTCTTC
CAISESQGGGYNEQFF
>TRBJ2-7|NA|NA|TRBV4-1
TGCGCCAGCAGCCAAGTTATTGGCCAAACCTACGAGCAGTACTTC
CASSQVIGQTYEQYF
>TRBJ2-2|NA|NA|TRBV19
TGTGCCAGTAGTATAGATATCCCGAACACCGGGGAGCTGTTTTTT
CASSIDIPNTGELFF
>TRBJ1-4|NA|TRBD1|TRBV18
TGTGCCAGCTCACCACTGACAGGGACAACTAATGAAAAACTGTTTTTT
CASSPLTGTTNEKLFF
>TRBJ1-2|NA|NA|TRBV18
TGTGCCAGCTCACCACCGGTCTTGGGTACAGGGATAATGGACTGTGGCTACACCTTC
CASSPPVLGTGIMDCGYTF
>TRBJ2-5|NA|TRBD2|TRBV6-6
TGTGCCAGCAGTCCACTAGCGGGGGGGCCGGAGACCCAGTACTTC
CASSPLAGGPETQYF
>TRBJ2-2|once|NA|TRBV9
TGTGCCAGCAGCGGATACTCGACAGCGAACACCGGGGAGCTGTTTTTT
CASSGYSTANTGELFF
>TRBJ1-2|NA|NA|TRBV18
TGTGCCAGCTCACCACCGTCAGGGGTCGGCTACACCTTC
CASSPPSGVGYTF
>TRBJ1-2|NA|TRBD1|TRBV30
TGTGCCTGGGCTTACACAGGGGGGGATGGCTACACCTTC
CAWAYTGGDGYTF
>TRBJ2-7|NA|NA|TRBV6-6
TGTGCCAGCAGTTACTCGCCCCAGGTCTCCAACGAGCAGTACTTC
CASSYSPQVSNEQYF
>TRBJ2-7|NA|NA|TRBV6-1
TGTGCCAGCAGTGAACACAGTACCTACGAGCAGTACTTC
CASSEHSTYEQYF
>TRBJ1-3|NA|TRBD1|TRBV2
TGTGCCAGCATAATACCACAGGGGGGGAACACCATATATTTT
CASIIPQGGNTIYF
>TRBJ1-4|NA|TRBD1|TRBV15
TGTGCCACCAGGGGTGGACAGGGGAGGGAAAAACTGTTTTTT
CATRGGQGREKLFF
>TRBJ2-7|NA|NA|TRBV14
TGTGCCAGCAGTCCCCCCAGCGGGTACGAGCAGTACTTC
CASSPPSGYEQYF
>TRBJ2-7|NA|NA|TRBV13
TGTGCCAGCAGCTTAGCACAGGGAGTATACGAGCAGTACTTC
CASSLAQGVYEQYF
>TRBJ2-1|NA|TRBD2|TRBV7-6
TGTGCCAGCAGCCCAACTCCTAGCGGCTCCTACAATGAGCAGTTCTTC
CASSPTPSGSYNEQFF
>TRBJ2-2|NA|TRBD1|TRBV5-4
TGTGCCAGCAGCGCCGGGACAGGGCTCACCGGGGAGCTGTTTTTT
CASSAGTGLTGELFF
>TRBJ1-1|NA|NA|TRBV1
TGCACCAGCAGCCTCTATTTCCACAGGGTGACAAACACTGAAGCTTTCTTT
CTSSLYFHRVTNTEAFF
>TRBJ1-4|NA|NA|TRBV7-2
TGTGCCAGCAGCTTAGAGGGGTCTAATGAAAAACTGTTTTTT
CASSLEGSNEKLFF
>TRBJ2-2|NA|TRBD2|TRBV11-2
TGTGCCAGCAGCACGGGGGGGTGGGGAGCGGGGACCGGGGAGCTGTTTTTT
CASSTGGWGAGTGELFF
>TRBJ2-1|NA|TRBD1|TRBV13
TGTGCCAGCAGCTTACCAGGGGGTTCCTACAATGAGCAGTTCTTC
CASSLPGGSYNEQFF